Listed here are 4 T cell receptor beta chains from one sample, sequenced in a study of blood T cell repertoires in COVID-19. Measured with immunoSEQ multiplex PCR; TCRdb has only the in-frame clones, and not every one. The table includes about 380,000 clones, almost 90% detected once. Source material: peripheral blood. Receptor source: a man aged 18 to 29 with active or convalescent COVID-19.

The genes are TRBV4-1 and TRBJ1-2; 7 bases are shared with TRBD1. From germline, CDR1 is MGHRA and CDR2 YSYEKL. The CDR3 sequence is 14 residues long. V lost 4 bases and J lost 1; bases outside the gene matches: 3. CDR3 sequence reads: CASSRGQLNYGYTF. CDR3 nucleotide sequence: TGCGCCAGCAGCCGGGGACAGCTTAACTATGGCTACACCTTC.

The V call is TRBV25-1, the J call TRBJ1-2; the D is unclear. The length of the CDR3 is 15 residues. The ends were cut back, 0 bases at V and 3 bases at J, with 11 bases in the middle. Germline V gene lookup returns CDR1 MGHDK and CDR2 SYGVNS. CDR3 residues: CASSEYLEGHYGYTF. The CDR3 bases are TGTGCCAGCAGTGAATACTTGGAGGGTCACTATGGCTACACCTTC.

The gene calls are TRBV3-1 (or the pseudogene TRBV3-2) and TRBJ1-2; D remains ambiguous. The CDR3 covers 13 residues. V was trimmed by 1 base and J by 4 bases, leaving 7 bases between them. Germline V lookup: CDR1 LGHDT, CDR2 YNNKEL (reference sequence). The CDR3 is CASSQAPLYGYTF. DNA for the CDR3: TGTGCCAGCAGCCAAGCCCCTCTCTATGGCTACACCTTC.

Regarding this clone: Other DNA sequences within the sample encode an identical CDR3. The chain has TRBV28 and TRBJ1-5, with 9 nucleotides matching TRBD1. The CDR3 consists of 15 residues. CDR1 and CDR2 from the germline V gene are MDHEN and SYDVKM. V lost 5 bases, J lost 2 bases, and 4 bases stayed unmatched. The CDR3 DNA sequence: TGTGCCAGCAGTCCGGACAGGGGTGGCAATCAGCCCCAGCATTTT. As protein: CASSPDRGGNQPQHF.